The rows below give T cell receptor beta chains drawn from one sample of a study of T cells in Graves' hyperthyroidism and ophthalmopathy. Each CDR3 protein is one row after TCRdb ran MiXCR on the multiplex PCR reads. The sample gives hundreds of thousands of distinct CDR3 sequences, approximately 19% of which show up once; about two fifths is in the top ten. Sample: blood. Receptor source: a man aged 50 to 59 with Graves' ophthalmopathy. Both conserved end residues are part of each CDR3.

v_call cdr3_aa
TRBV3-1 CASSYDRGPGSEQYF
TRBV6-1 CASSEVVSYEQYF
TRBV24-1 CATSDSAASSYNEQFF
TRBV14 CASSRMNTGELFF
TRBV7-3 CASSLSGSQETQYF
TRBV6-5 CASSYSSSHVGASQETQYF
TRBV19 CASSLRRGTSNQPQHF
TRBV7-6 CASSGGTSGTTGELFF
TRBV7-9 CASRSGPYEQYF
TRBV12-3/TRBV12-4 CASSSQGGSGNTIYF
TRBV28 CASSPQRDPWGTQYF
TRBV12-3/TRBV12-4 CASSPRRGGGNQPQHF
TRBV5-1 CASSPSGRSSYNEQFF
TRBV11-2 CASRPEGLAGVGTQYF
TRBV24-1 CATSAAVRLASSNVFYEQYF
TRBV20-1 CSATRGRDTEAFF
TRBV9 CASSSDRNAFYEQYF
TRBV6-2/TRBV6-3 CASNVAGANVLTF
TRBV7-9 CASSGSGTSHPSGEQYF
TRBV6-1 CASSPPGVGTEAFF
TRBV7-3 CASSPTAGTTQYF
TRBV14 CASSQGTDSKTQYF
TRBV28 CASSPALSSYNEQFF
TRBV5-4 CASSRDGVNNYGYTF
TRBV20-1 CSARDTGGLEAFF
TRBV7-9 CASSLRTGGTHNEQFF
TRBV28 CASSSGGGSGELFF
TRBV9 CASSVEDGEGETQYF
TRBV10-2 CATWRGRLSSYNEQFF
TRBV15 CATSRGEGDTEAFF
TRBV18 CASSPAGQLNTEAFF